This entry lists 16 T cell receptor beta chains sequenced from one sample in a study of T cell responses to AZD1222 COVID-19 vaccine. Using immunoSEQ multiplex PCR, the repertoire was profiled, and TCRdb retains in-frame clones only, with some absent. The profile covers about 150,000 clones, with about 93% appearing a single time and more than 3% taken by the ten largest. The sequencing here drew on peripheral blood, taken 28 days after the second AZD1222 dose. Every receptor here comes from an adult who received the AZD1222 COVID-19 vaccine.

The V gene is TRBV2, the J gene TRBJ1-5, with 8 bases that match TRBD1. The CDR3 runs 15 residues. Germline values: CDR1 SNHLY, CDR2 FYNNEI. V shed 7 bases and J 4 bases; nucleotides not matched to a gene: 9. The CDR3: CASTLGQGRNQPQHF. As DNA, the CDR3 is TGTGCCAGCACCCTAGGACAGGGTAGAAATCAGCCCCAGCATTTT.

The chain recombines TRBV12-3 or TRBV12-4 with TRBJ2-1; D may match TRBD1 or TRBD2 (6 bases each). This CDR3 is built from 12 residues. V was trimmed by 2 bases and J by 11 bases, leaving 10 bases between them. The CDR3 region is CASSLYGGQQFF. DNA of the CDR3: TGTGCCAGCAGTTTATATGGGGGGCAGCAGTTCTTC.

The chain uses TRBV18 and TRBJ2-1; D is unresolved. Trimming cost V 2 bases and J 15 bases, with 14 bases left between them. The CDR3 loop spans 12 amino acids. Germline-derived CDR1 and CDR2 are KGHSH and LQKENI. The CDR3 bases are TGTGCCAGCTCACCAGGCCGCGATGGGTTGTTCTTC. Its protein product is CASSPGRDGLFF.

The J gene is TRBJ1-2, the V gene TRBV29-1; D uncertain. Trimming removed 3 bases from V and 3 bases from J, with 8 bases in between. This CDR3 is 12 amino acids long. Per germline, CDR1 SQVTM and CDR2 ANQGSEA. This CDR3 reads CSVEHMYYGYTF. In DNA, the CDR3 is TGCAGCGTTGAGCACATGTACTATGGCTACACCTTC.

The chain couples TRBV12-5 to TRBJ2-1; no definite D call. Germline loops: CDR1 LGHNT, CDR2 FRNRAP. There are 18 residues in the CDR3. The V end was cut by 0 bases, the J end by 0 bases, with 15 bases between. Here the CDR3 DNA reads TGTGCTAGTGGTTTGGTACACACCACCTCGAGCTCCTACAATGAGCAGTTCTTC. This codes for CASGLVHTTSSSYNEQFF.

This rearrangement joins TRBV7-2 to TRBJ2-1, with TRBD2 identical over 11 bases. This CDR3 has 15 amino acids. Germline V lookup: CDR1 SGHTA, CDR2 FQGNSA. V shed 5 bases and J 7 bases; nucleotides not matched to a gene: 7. The CDR3 nucleotides read TGTGCCAGCAGCGGGGGGGGACTAGCGGTAAATGAGCAGTTCTTC. Translating it yields CASSGGGLAVNEQFF.

The J gene is TRBJ2-1, the V gene TRBV28; 11 nucleotides match TRBD2. Trimming cost V 1 base and J 5 bases; bases outside gene matches: 4. The CDR3 loop spans 16 amino acids. CDR1 MDHEN and CDR2 SYDVKM come from the germline V gene. CDR3 coding DNA: TGTGCCAGCAGTTTATTAGCGGGAGGGTACCACAATGAGCAGTTCTTC. Amino acids: CASSLLAGGYHNEQFF.

The gene calls are TRBV9 and TRBJ2-7; 8 nucleotides align to TRBD2. V lost 0 bases and J lost 6; bases outside the gene matches: 2. The germline V gene encodes CDR1 SGDLS and CDR2 YYNGEE. The CDR3 covers 13 residues. The CDR3 here is CASSVDLAGEQYF. CDR3 nucleotides: TGTGCCAGCAGCGTAGACCTAGCGGGCGAGCAGTACTTC.

The V and J genes are TRBV7-9 and TRBJ2-1, with a tentative D call TRBD1 (6 bases). The V gene's germline CDR1 is SEHNR and CDR2 FQNEAQ (reference sequence). The V end was cut by 4 bases, the J end by 3 bases, with 22 bases between. This CDR3 has 18 residues. CDR3 bases: TGTGCCAGCAGCTCGGTGGGTAAGGGGGAGCAGAGCTACAATGAGCAGTTCTTC. As protein: CASSSVGKGEQSYNEQFF. The entire variable domain, with the rest obtained from reference TRBV7-9 and TRBJ2-1, is as follows: DTGVSQNPRHKITKRGQNVTFRCDPISEHNRLYWYRQTLGQGPEFLTYFQNEAQLEKSRLLSDRFSAERPKGSFSTLEIQRTEQGDSAMYLCASSSVGKGEQSYNEQFFGPGTRLTVL.

This chain connects TRBV27 to TRBJ1-2; D is unresolved. V lost 4 bases and J lost 5, with 8 bases in between. The germline gives CDR1 MNHEY, CDR2 SMNVEV (reference sequence). This CDR3 has 12 amino acids. CDR3 nucleotides: TGTGCCAGCAGTTCGCCGGAGTATGGCTACACCTTC. Translated: CASSSPEYGYTF.

A single count supports this clone. Here the CDR3 DNA reads TGCGCCAGCAGCGATATAAACGCTGAAGCTTTCTTT. It codes for CASSDINAEAFF. The chain links TRBV10-1 to TRBJ1-1; D is uncertain. The germline V gene has CDR1 WNHNN and CDR2 SYGVQD (reference sequence). This CDR3 has 12 residues. V shed 6 bases and J shed 6 bases, with 11 bases lying between them.

V gene TRBV5-5 combines with J gene TRBJ2-7; D gene ambiguous. V lost 0 bases and J lost 4, with 14 bases in between. This CDR3 region has 15 residues. Germline lookup yields CDR1 SGHKS and CDR2 YYEKEE (reference sequence). In nucleotides, the CDR3 is TGTGCCAGCAGCTTGGGGACGGCCCGACTTTACGAGCAGTACTTC. The encoded protein is CASSLGTARLYEQYF.

The chain uses TRBV18 and TRBJ1-3, with 7 bases aligning to TRBD1. J lost 0 bases, V lost 3 bases, and 5 bases had no gene match. This CDR3 has 16 amino acids. Per germline, CDR1 KGHSH and CDR2 LQKENI. Written as DNA, the CDR3 is TGTGCCAGCTCACCCGGACAGGATCTCTCTGGAAACACCATATATTTT. Its translation: CASSPGQDLSGNTIYF.

The genes are TRBV19 and TRBJ1-2; D is unclear. Germline assignment: CDR1 LNHDA and CDR2 SQIVND (reference sequence). The CDR3 contains 15 residues. V lost 2 bases, J lost 4 bases, and 14 bases lay in between. DNA for the CDR3: TGTGCCAGTAGTATATCGACGAACCCCCTCTATGGCTACACCTTC. Protein product: CASSISTNPLYGYTF.

The chain couples TRBV2 to TRBJ2-1; D is possibly TRBD2 (6 bases). The V gene lost 8 bases and the J gene lost 9 bases, with 17 bases spanning the gap. Germline CDR1 SNHLY, CDR2 FYNNEI. The CDR3 has 13 residues. Here the CDR3 DNA reads TGTGCCAGCCCCGGAGGGAGTTACCCTGAGCAGTTCTTC. Translation gives CASPGGSYPEQFF. Full variable domain (remainder filled in from reference TRBV2 and TRBJ2-1): EPEVTQTPSHQVTQMGQEVILRCVPISNHLYFYWYRQILGQKVEFLVSFYNNEISEKSEIFDDQFSVERPDGSNFTLKIRSTKLEDSAMYFCASPGGSYPEQFFGPGTRLTVL.

The genes are TRBV3-1 (or the pseudogene TRBV3-2) and TRBJ2-5; 10 positions match TRBD2. The CDR3 runs 13 residues. Trimming removed 8 bases from V and 5 bases from J; junction bases left unmatched: 5. Germline V gene sequence: CDR1 LGHDT, CDR2 YNNKEL (reference sequence). The CDR3 DNA follows: TGTGCCAGCGGTACTAGCGGGACGGAGACCCAGTACTTC. Its translation: CASGTSGTETQYF.